This TCR beta chain originates from a study of beta chain features in type 1 diabetes. General study results and limits: The study found moderately but significantly shorter TCRB CDR3s in all four CD4+ subsets of Type 1 diabetes patients.

Concerning this clone itself: Its cognate antigen is unknown.

The study reverse transcribed the entire isolated RNA, so it sequenced expressed TCRB transcripts. Produced via immunoSEQ multiplex PCR; TCRdb's table is partial and in-frame only. The table lists about 160,000 clones, roughly 65% of them singletons. The sequenced sample was naive CD4+ T cells from blood. The sequence was obtained from a man aged 30 to 39 with type 1 diabetes.

In nucleotides, the CDR3 is TGTGCCAGCTCACCCCGGGGCAACAACTACGAGCAGTACTTC. Translation gives CASSPRGNNYEQYF. The chain recombines TRBV18 with TRBJ2-7, with D perhaps given as TRBD1 or TRBD2 (5 bases each). Trimming stripped 3 bases from V and 3 bases from J, with 12 bases between. The CDR3 loop spans 14 amino acids. Looked up from germline, CDR1 is KGHSH and CDR2 is LQKENI.